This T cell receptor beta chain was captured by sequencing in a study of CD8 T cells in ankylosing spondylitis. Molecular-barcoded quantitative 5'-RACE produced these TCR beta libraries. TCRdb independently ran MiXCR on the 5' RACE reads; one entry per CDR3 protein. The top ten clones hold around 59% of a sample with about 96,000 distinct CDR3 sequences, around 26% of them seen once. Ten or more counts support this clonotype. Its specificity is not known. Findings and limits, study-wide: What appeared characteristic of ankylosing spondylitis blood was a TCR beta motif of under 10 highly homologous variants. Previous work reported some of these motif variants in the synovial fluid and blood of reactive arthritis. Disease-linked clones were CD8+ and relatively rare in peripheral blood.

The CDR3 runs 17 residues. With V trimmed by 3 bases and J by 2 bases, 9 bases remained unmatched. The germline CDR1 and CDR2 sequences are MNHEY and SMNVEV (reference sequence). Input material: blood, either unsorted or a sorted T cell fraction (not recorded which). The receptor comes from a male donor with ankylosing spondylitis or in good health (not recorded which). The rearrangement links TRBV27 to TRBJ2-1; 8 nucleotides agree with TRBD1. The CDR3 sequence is CASSLGQATPTYNEQFF. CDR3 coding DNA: TGTGCCAGCAGTTTGGGACAGGCGACACCCACCTACAATGAGCAGTTCTTC.